This TCR beta chain derives from a study of T cell repertoires in cytomegalovirus infection. Across the whole study: Epitope selection comprised recently identified HLA-C-restricted CMV epitopes and well-studied HLA-B-restricted CMV epitopes. It was the public TCR beta signatures that indicated both CMV infection and matching HLA type.

TCRdb itself ran the reads through MiXCR, one entry per CDR3 protein. Of 80,000 to 95,000 distinct CDR3 sequences in the sample, 25% to 35% were seen once. Details on this clonotype: The antigen is unknown.

The V end was cut by 5 bases, the J end by 5 bases, with 15 bases between. CDR3 length equals 14 residues. Looked up from germline, CDR1 is MNHEY and CDR2 is SMNVEV (reference sequence). Findings of the study overall: Cumulated frequencies of public TCR beta families served to identify carriers of CMV plus the relevant HLA. Dominating the ex vivo response were HLA-C-restricted CMV-specific TCR beta clonotypes.

The sequenced sample was CD8+ T cells from cultured PBMCs, obtained from culture after CMV antigen stimulation. This TCR came from a human donor in good health (CMV status not recorded). Some clones in this sample may be carry-over from other donors' samples. The chain carries TRBV27 and TRBJ2-5, with D perhaps TRBD2 (5 bases). The CDR3 DNA reads TGTGCCAGCAGTCCCCGGGGTAGCTATGAGACCCAGTACTTC. As protein: CASSPRGSYETQYF.